The rows below give T cell receptor beta chains drawn from one sample of a study of blood T cell repertoires in COVID-19. TCRdb keeps only in-frame clones here, not all; method: immunoSEQ multiplex PCR. This sample has 250,000 to 350,000 clones, with approximately 84% found just once. Material: peripheral blood. Receptors originate from a human donor with COVID-19, enrolled during active disease. The donor label of this sample is uncertain. Both conserved end residues are part of each CDR3. The order of the fields is J gene, clone size, V gene, D gene, CDR3 protein, CDR3 DNA. D genes are given only for firm matches. Size values are once, few and many counts, or a class for expanded clones, and some rows have none.

j_gene: TRBJ2-5; abundance: NA; v_gene: TRBV18; d_gene: TRBD1; CDR3aa: CASSPRDSQETQYF; CDR3nt: TGTGCCAGCTCACCCCGGGACAGTCAAGAGACCCAGTACTTC
j_gene: TRBJ1-1; abundance: NA; v_gene: TRBV7-8; d_gene: NA; CDR3aa: CASSLNRVGTEAFF; CDR3nt: TGTGCCAGCAGCTTAAACAGGGTGGGGACTGAAGCTTTCTTT
j_gene: TRBJ2-1; abundance: NA; v_gene: TRBV7-2; d_gene: TRBD2; CDR3aa: CASSFQSGRVGNEQFF; CDR3nt: TGTGCCAGCAGCTTCCAAAGCGGGAGGGTAGGCAATGAGCAGTTCTTC
j_gene: TRBJ1-3; abundance: NA; v_gene: TRBV27; d_gene: NA; CDR3aa: CASSLRAGNFVSGNTIYF; CDR3nt: TGTGCCAGCAGTTTAAGGGCAGGGAATTTCGTCTCTGGAAACACCATATATTTT
j_gene: TRBJ2-7; abundance: NA; v_gene: TRBV7-8; d_gene: NA; CDR3aa: CASSLVDVYEQYF; CDR3nt: TGTGCCAGCAGCTTGGTAGATGTCTACGAGCAGTACTTC
j_gene: TRBJ2-7; abundance: once; v_gene: TRBV30; d_gene: TRBD1; CDR3aa: CAWRDRGSYEQYF; CDR3nt: TGTGCCTGGAGGGACAGGGGATCCTACGAGCAGTACTTC
j_gene: TRBJ1-2; abundance: NA; v_gene: TRBV5-6; d_gene: NA; CDR3aa: CASSLTWGQGYTF; CDR3nt: TGTGCCAGCAGCCTCACATGGGGGCAAGGCTACACCTTC
j_gene: TRBJ2-6; abundance: NA; v_gene: TRBV28; d_gene: NA; CDR3aa: CATRGRDRHSGANVLTF; CDR3nt: TGTGCCACGCGTGGCAGGGATCGTCACTCTGGGGCCAACGTCCTGACTTTC
j_gene: TRBJ2-3; abundance: NA; v_gene: TRBV20-1; d_gene: NA; CDR3aa: CSAPGDTQYF; CDR3nt: TGCAGTGCCCCAGGCGATACGCAGTATTTT
j_gene: TRBJ1-3; abundance: NA; v_gene: TRBV28; d_gene: TRBD1; CDR3aa: CASTNPRDRVGNTIYF; CDR3nt: TGTGCCAGCACTAATCCAAGGGACAGGGTGGGAAACACCATATATTTT
j_gene: TRBJ2-3; abundance: NA; v_gene: TRBV2; d_gene: TRBD1; CDR3aa: CASEGRGRPDTQYF; CDR3nt: TGTGCCAGCGAGGGCAGGGGGCGTCCAGATACGCAGTATTTT
j_gene: TRBJ2-7; abundance: NA; v_gene: TRBV7-2; d_gene: NA; CDR3aa: CASSATGYEQYF; CDR3nt: TGTGCCAGCAGCGCGACTGGCTACGAGCAGTACTTC
j_gene: TRBJ2-1; abundance: NA; v_gene: TRBV6-6; d_gene: NA; CDR3aa: CASTAYGEQFF; CDR3nt: TGTGCCAGCACCGCCTATGGTGAGCAGTTCTTC
j_gene: TRBJ1-1; abundance: NA; v_gene: TRBV20-1; d_gene: NA; CDR3aa: CSASRRTGSMNTEAFF; CDR3nt: TGCAGTGCCAGTCGCCGTACGGGGTCCATGAACACTGAAGCTTTCTTT
j_gene: TRBJ1-5; abundance: few; v_gene: TRBV7-2; d_gene: NA; CDR3aa: CASSTTSGSNQPQHF; CDR3nt: TGTGCCAGCAGCACGACTTCGGGGTCCAATCAGCCCCAGCATTTT
j_gene: TRBJ2-5; abundance: NA; v_gene: TRBV7-3; d_gene: TRBD2; CDR3aa: CASSLTGLAGGSQTQYF; CDR3nt: TGTGCCAGCAGCTTAACGGGACTAGCGGGAGGGTCGCAGACCCAGTACTTC
j_gene: TRBJ2-1; abundance: NA; v_gene: TRBV7-2; d_gene: TRBD2; CDR3aa: CASSLGTSGSSGEQFF; CDR3nt: TGTGCCAGCAGCTTAGGGACTAGCGGGAGTTCCGGCGAGCAGTTCTTC
j_gene: TRBJ2-1; abundance: once; v_gene: TRBV7-8; d_gene: TRBD2; CDR3aa: CASSLGAGTSGRNEQFF; CDR3nt: TGTGCCAGCAGCTTAGGAGCCGGGACTAGCGGGAGGAATGAGCAGTTCTTC
j_gene: TRBJ2-2; abundance: NA; v_gene: TRBV9; d_gene: TRBD2; CDR3aa: CASSVGGGRAGGELFF; CDR3nt: TGTGCCAGCAGCGTAGGTGGCGGGAGGGCCGGCGGGGAGCTGTTTTTT
j_gene: TRBJ2-5; abundance: NA; v_gene: TRBV3-1/TRBV3-2; d_gene: NA; CDR3aa: CASSPRLRGRETQYF; CDR3nt: TGTGCCAGCAGCCCCCGTCTCAGGGGCCGGGAGACCCAGTACTTC
j_gene: TRBJ2-7; abundance: NA; v_gene: TRBV7-9; d_gene: TRBD2; CDR3aa: CASSPWTSGGQYEQYF; CDR3nt: TGTGCCAGCAGCCCGTGGACTAGCGGGGGGCAGTACGAGCAGTACTTC
j_gene: TRBJ1-1; abundance: NA; v_gene: TRBV18; d_gene: NA; CDR3aa: CASSPWGGGNTEAFF; CDR3nt: TGTGCCAGCTCACCATGGGGAGGGGGTAACACTGAAGCTTTCTTT
j_gene: TRBJ1-1; abundance: NA; v_gene: TRBV2; d_gene: NA; CDR3aa: CASSEFSGGAFF; CDR3nt: TGTGCCAGCAGTGAATTTAGCGGGGGAGCTTTCTTT
j_gene: TRBJ2-6; abundance: NA; v_gene: TRBV14; d_gene: NA; CDR3aa: CASSHVGRTGANVLTF; CDR3nt: TGTGCCAGCAGCCATGTGGGCCGGACAGGGGCCAACGTCCTGACTTTC
j_gene: TRBJ2-5; abundance: NA; v_gene: TRBV7-9; d_gene: TRBD1; CDR3aa: CASSLVRGTGTEQETQYF; CDR3nt: TGTGCCAGCAGCTTAGTAAGGGGGACAGGGACGGAACAAGAGACCCAGTACTTC
j_gene: TRBJ1-1; abundance: NA; v_gene: TRBV5-3; d_gene: NA; CDR3aa: CARTDRGSRGTEAFF; CDR3nt: TGTGCCAGAACCGACCGGGGGTCCCGGGGCACTGAAGCTTTCTTT
j_gene: TRBJ1-1; abundance: few; v_gene: TRBV3-1/TRBV3-2; d_gene: NA; CDR3aa: CASSHTDNTEAFF; CDR3nt: TGTGCCAGCAGCCATACAGACAACACTGAAGCTTTCTTT
j_gene: TRBJ2-7; abundance: NA; v_gene: TRBV2; d_gene: NA; CDR3aa: CASSENRMYEQYF; CDR3nt: TGTGCCAGCAGTGAGAACAGAATGTACGAGCAGTACTTC
j_gene: TRBJ2-3; abundance: once; v_gene: TRBV9; d_gene: TRBD2; CDR3aa: CASSFAGLAGSTDTQYF; CDR3nt: TGTGCCAGCAGTTTCGCGGGGCTAGCGGGGAGCACAGATACGCAGTATTTT
j_gene: TRBJ1-6; abundance: NA; v_gene: TRBV7-2; d_gene: NA; CDR3aa: CASSQRRGASNSPLHF; CDR3nt: TGTGCCAGCAGCCAACGTCGGGGGGCTAGTAATTCACCCCTCCACTTT
j_gene: TRBJ2-5; abundance: NA; v_gene: TRBV12-5; d_gene: TRBD2; CDR3aa: CASGFLLAGIINETQYF; CDR3nt: TGTGCTAGTGGTTTCTTACTAGCGGGCATCATCAATGAGACCCAGTACTTC
j_gene: TRBJ1-2; abundance: once; v_gene: TRBV19; d_gene: NA; CDR3aa: CASSIAGGYTF; CDR3nt: TGTGCCAGTAGTATAGCCGGTGGCTACACCTTC
j_gene: TRBJ2-6; abundance: NA; v_gene: TRBV5-1; d_gene: TRBD1; CDR3aa: CASSSTGDTGANVLTF; CDR3nt: TGCGCCAGCAGTTCAACAGGGGACACTGGGGCCAACGTCCTGACTTTC
j_gene: TRBJ1-5; abundance: NA; v_gene: TRBV2; d_gene: TRBD1; CDR3aa: CASSERVGTGLEPQHF; CDR3nt: TGTGCCAGCAGTGAAAGGGTTGGGACAGGGTTAGAGCCCCAGCATTTT
j_gene: TRBJ1-1; abundance: NA; v_gene: TRBV18; d_gene: NA; CDR3aa: CASSRGNTEAFF; CDR3nt: TGTGCCAGCTCCCGGGGGAACACTGAAGCTTTCTTT
j_gene: TRBJ2-7; abundance: NA; v_gene: TRBV7-6; d_gene: TRBD2; CDR3aa: CASSLVFSGNHEQYF; CDR3nt: TGTGCCAGCAGCTTAGTTTTTAGCGGGAACCACGAGCAGTACTTC
j_gene: TRBJ2-7; abundance: NA; v_gene: TRBV28; d_gene: TRBD1; CDR3aa: CASSLSGTGYEQYF; CDR3nt: TGTGCCAGCAGTTTATCCGGGACAGGTTACGAGCAGTACTTC
j_gene: TRBJ2-2; abundance: NA; v_gene: TRBV12-3/TRBV12-4; d_gene: NA; CDR3aa: CASTLTVTGELFF; CDR3nt: TGTGCCAGCACCCTGACTGTTACCGGGGAGCTGTTTTTT
j_gene: TRBJ2-7; abundance: NA; v_gene: TRBV6-2/TRBV6-3; d_gene: TRBD2; CDR3aa: CASSSPGLAWGEQYF; CDR3nt: TGTGCCAGCAGTTCCCCTGGACTAGCGTGGGGGGAGCAGTACTTC
j_gene: TRBJ1-5; abundance: once; v_gene: TRBV18; d_gene: NA; CDR3aa: CASSPLDGGARQPQHF; CDR3nt: TGTGCCAGCTCACCACTCGATGGGGGGGCGAGGCAGCCCCAGCATTTT
j_gene: TRBJ1-4; abundance: many; v_gene: TRBV5-4; d_gene: NA; CDR3aa: CASSPTRANEKLFF; CDR3nt: TGTGCCAGCAGCCCTACCAGGGCTAATGAAAAACTGTTTTTT
j_gene: TRBJ1-2; abundance: few; v_gene: TRBV3-1/TRBV3-2; d_gene: TRBD1; CDR3aa: CASSQDWDRGYGYTF; CDR3nt: TGTGCCAGCAGCCAAGATTGGGACAGGGGCTATGGCTACACCTTC
j_gene: TRBJ2-7; abundance: NA; v_gene: TRBV7-9; d_gene: NA; CDR3aa: CASLRGGNSYEQYF; CDR3nt: TGTGCCAGTCTCCGCGGCGGGAACTCCTACGAGCAGTACTTC
j_gene: TRBJ1-3; abundance: NA; v_gene: TRBV6-1; d_gene: NA; CDR3aa: CASSVGGIASGNTIYF; CDR3nt: TGTGCCAGCAGTGTGGGAGGGATTGCATCTGGAAACACCATATATTTT
j_gene: TRBJ1-2; abundance: few; v_gene: TRBV30; d_gene: NA; CDR3aa: CAWSVMENSPTF; CDR3nt: TGTGCCTGGAGTGTAATGGAGAATTCTCCCACCTTC
j_gene: TRBJ2-7; abundance: NA; v_gene: TRBV6-5; d_gene: TRBD2; CDR3aa: CASQLAGGAHEQYF; CDR3nt: TGTGCCAGTCAACTAGCGGGAGGGGCCCACGAGCAGTACTTC
j_gene: TRBJ1-1; abundance: few; v_gene: TRBV5-1; d_gene: TRBD1; CDR3aa: CASSNTGTGMNTEAFF; CDR3nt: TGCGCCAGCAGCAACACCGGGACAGGGATGAACACTGAAGCTTTCTTT
j_gene: TRBJ1-4; abundance: NA; v_gene: TRBV6-5; d_gene: NA; CDR3aa: CASSPGQRDEKLFF; CDR3nt: TGTGCCAGCAGCCCCGGGCAGAGGGATGAAAAACTGTTTTTT
j_gene: TRBJ2-4; abundance: NA; v_gene: TRBV2; d_gene: NA; CDR3aa: CASSEREAKNIQYF; CDR3nt: TGTGCCAGCAGTGAACGAGAAGCCAAAAACATTCAGTACTTC
j_gene: TRBJ1-2; abundance: NA; v_gene: TRBV7-9; d_gene: TRBD1; CDR3aa: CASSLDPPGQGTGTF; CDR3nt: TGTGCCAGCAGCTTAGACCCCCCTGGACAGGGGACAGGCACCTTC
j_gene: TRBJ1-1; abundance: NA; v_gene: TRBV7-9; d_gene: NA; CDR3aa: CASSYRDYGTEAFF; CDR3nt: TGTGCCAGCAGCTACCGGGACTATGGCACTGAAGCTTTCTTT
j_gene: TRBJ1-5; abundance: NA; v_gene: TRBV6-5; d_gene: NA; CDR3aa: CASSPPGAGNQPQHF; CDR3nt: TGTGCCAGCAGTCCGCCAGGGGCAGGCAATCAGCCCCAGCATTTT
j_gene: TRBJ1-6; abundance: NA; v_gene: TRBV7-8; d_gene: NA; CDR3aa: CASSPPGKESPLHF; CDR3nt: TGTGCCAGCAGCCCCCCGGGGAAGGAATCACCCCTCCACTTT
j_gene: TRBJ2-1; abundance: NA; v_gene: TRBV2; d_gene: TRBD2; CDR3aa: CASSELAGVDEQFF; CDR3nt: TGTGCCAGCAGTGAACTAGCGGGAGTGGATGAGCAGTTCTTC
j_gene: TRBJ1-1; abundance: NA; v_gene: TRBV18; d_gene: NA; CDR3aa: CASSPPAVMNTEAFF; CDR3nt: TGTGCCAGCTCACCACCGGCGGTCATGAACACTGAAGCTTTCTTT
j_gene: TRBJ2-1; abundance: NA; v_gene: TRBV7-3; d_gene: TRBD2; CDR3aa: CASSSSLAGAQFF; CDR3nt: TGTGCCAGCAGCTCATCCCTAGCGGGAGCGCAGTTCTTC
j_gene: TRBJ2-7; abundance: NA; v_gene: TRBV5-1; d_gene: NA; CDR3aa: CASSPRGGTYEQYF; CDR3nt: TGCGCCAGCAGCCCAAGGGGCGGGACTTACGAGCAGTACTTC